These 15 T cell receptor beta chains came from one sample sequenced in a study of siplizumab effects on memory and regulatory T cells. Sequencing used immunoSEQ multiplex PCR; TCRdb keeps in-frame clones, though not all of them. The table has 100,000 to 110,000 clones, approximately 94% seen once. The specimen was non-Treg CD4+ T cells sorted from blood. These receptors came from a human donor in good health.

The chain employs TRBV6-5 and TRBJ1-4; D remains unclear. Germline V gene data show CDR1 as MNHEY and CDR2 as SVGAGI. Trimming took off 4 bases at V and 3 bases at J, with 12 bases between the two ends. This CDR3 spans 15 amino acids. The DNA for the CDR3 is TGTGCCAGCAGTTTAAAGTCTTATTCTAATGAAAAACTGTTTTTT. It codes for CASSLKSYSNEKLFF.

The rearrangement joins TRBV5-8 to TRBJ1-1; D is possibly TRBD1 (5 bases). V lost 3 bases, J lost 3 bases, and 9 bases lay in between. CDR1 and CDR2 from the germline V gene are SGHTS and YDEGEE. The length of the CDR3 is 13 residues. The CDR3, as DNA: TGTGCCAGCAGCTCGCGACAGCACACTGAAGCTTTCTTT. Its protein is CASSSRQHTEAFF.

Concerning this clone itself: Other DNA sequences within the sample encode an identical CDR3. This sequence joins TRBV6-1 and TRBJ2-7, with 11 bases aligning to TRBD2. The CDR3 runs 15 residues. Germline values: CDR1 MNHNS, CDR2 SASEGT. Germline trimming cut 2 bases from V and 5 bases from J; bases unmatched to any gene: 5. CDR3 sequence (DNA): TGTGCCAGCAGTGAAACTAGCGGGAGATTCAACGAGCAGTACTTC. This encodes CASSETSGRFNEQYF.

The V call is TRBV6-5, the J call TRBJ1-2, with D possibly matching TRBD1 (5 bases). Trimming took 3 bases from V and 8 from J, leaving 10 bases between them. The length of the CDR3 is 12 residues. Looked up from germline, CDR1 is MNHEY and CDR2 is SVGAGI. The CDR3 DNA sequence: TGTGCCAGCAGTTATAGTCAGGGAGGCTACACCTTC. Amino acids: CASSYSQGGYTF.

This clone was recorded only once. V is TRBV28 and J is TRBJ1-1; 9 nucleotides match TRBD1. With V trimmed by 2 bases and J by 5 bases, 6 bases remained unmatched. The CDR3 sequence is 15 residues long. The germline gives CDR1 MDHEN, CDR2 SYDVKM. For the CDR3, the DNA is TGTGCCAGCAGTTTACACACAGGGGGCTTGACTGAAGCTTTCTTT. Translation: CASSLHTGGLTEAFF.

The chain links TRBV9 to TRBJ2-7, with a weak D call TRBD2 (6 bases). This CDR3 contains 14 residues. Germline V gene data show CDR1 as SGDLS and CDR2 as YYNGEE. V was cut by 4 bases and J by 6 bases, with 17 bases left in between. The CDR3 loop is CASSTLPTSVEQYF. As DNA, the CDR3 is TGTGCCAGCAGCACTCTTCCGACTAGTGTCGAGCAGTACTTC. Full variable domain (outside the CDR3, taken from reference TRBV9 and TRBJ2-7): DSGVTQTPKHLITATGQRVTLRCSPRSGDLSVYWYQQSLDQGLQFLIQYYNGEERAKGNILERFSAQQFPDLHSELNLSSLELGDSALYFCASSTLPTSVEQYFGPGTRLTVT.

The V and J genes are TRBV10-3 and TRBJ2-7, with 7 bases aligning to TRBD1. In germline, CDR1 is ENHRY, CDR2 SYGVKD. The CDR3 is 14 residues long. J lost 3 bases, V lost 3 bases, and 5 bases had no gene match. CDR3 loop: CAISDGQDIYEQYF. CDR3 nucleotides: TGTGCCATCAGTGACGGACAGGATATCTACGAGCAGTACTTC.

The chain has TRBV10-3 and TRBJ2-1; TRBD2 is a possible D gene (6 bases). Germline V lookup: CDR1 ENHRY, CDR2 SYGVKD. This CDR3 contains 16 residues. Trimming took off 0 bases at V and 4 bases at J, with 13 bases between the two ends. The CDR3 DNA is TGTGCCATCAGTGAGTCGGAGGGGCGGGGTTACAATGAGCAGTTCTTC. It specifies CAISESEGRGYNEQFF.

The rearrangement joins TRBV19 to TRBJ1-4; the match to TRBD1 covers 9 bases. From germline, CDR1 is LNHDA and CDR2 SQIVND (reference sequence). This CDR3 region has 17 residues. V was pared by 5 bases and J by 7 bases, with 14 bases of the junction left unmatched. CDR3 in DNA: TGTGCCAGTAGTTACGCCCCCGGGACAGGGTTTCGTGAAAAACTGTTTTTT. Its translation is CASSYAPGTGFREKLFF.

This clone showed up just once. The V call is TRBV11-2, the J call TRBJ1-1; D may be TRBD1 (6 bases). The germline V gene has CDR1 SGHAT and CDR2 FQNNGV. This CDR3 has 15 residues. V lost 5 bases and J lost 0, with 13 bases in between. For the CDR3, the DNA is TGTGCCAGCAGCACAAGGACAGCTATGAACACTGAAGCTTTCTTT. Its protein is CASSTRTAMNTEAFF.

This chain connects TRBV11-2 to TRBJ2-6; D unclear. Trimming removed 2 bases from V and 3 bases from J, with 8 bases in between. Germline CDR1 SGHAT, CDR2 FQNNGV. There are 15 residues in the CDR3. CDR3 sequence: CASSLRVFGANVLTF. DNA for the CDR3: TGTGCCAGCAGCTTAAGGGTATTTGGGGCCAACGTCCTGACTTTC. The complete variable domain, with remaining parts taken from reference TRBV11-2 and TRBJ2-6, reads EAGVAQSPRYKIIEKRQSVAFWCNPISGHATLYWYQQILGQGPKLLIQFQNNGVVDDSQLPKDRFSAERLKGVDSTLKIQPAKLEDSAVYLCASSLRVFGANVLTFGAGSRLTVL.

The J gene is TRBJ2-7, the V gene TRBV5-5; 9 positions match TRBD1. Germline V gene lookup returns CDR1 SGHKS and CDR2 YYEKEE (reference sequence). The ends lost 3 bases at V and 4 bases at J; junction bases unmatched: 8. The CDR3 runs to 15 residues. The CDR3 region is CASSSGGTGFYEQYF. CDR3 nucleotides: TGTGCCAGCAGCTCTGGGGGGACAGGGTTTTACGAGCAGTACTTC.

This CDR3 reads CSVSRDAGSYNEQFF. The CDR3 bases are TGCAGCGTATCGCGGGACGCCGGCTCCTACAATGAGCAGTTCTTC. The chain is built from TRBV29-1 and TRBJ2-1, with D possibly being TRBD2 (6 bases). The CDR3 spans 15 residues. V shed 6 bases and J shed 0 bases, with 15 bases lying between them. Germline CDR1 reads SQVTM; CDR2 reads ANQGSEA.

The chain uses TRBV6-1 and TRBJ2-7; 12 positions agree with TRBD2. Germline V gene sequence: CDR1 MNHNS, CDR2 SASEGT. With 4 bases clipped from V and 6 bases from J, the junction kept 10 bases outside the gene matches. The CDR3 runs to 16 residues. The chain's CDR3 is CASSATSGRPSGEQYF. CDR3 DNA: TGTGCCAGCAGTGCGACTAGCGGGAGACCATCTGGCGAGCAGTACTTC.

The DNA of the CDR3 is TGTGCCAGCAGCCAAGGTCTACAGAAAAACATTCAGTACTTC. It is translated as CASSQGLQKNIQYF. This chain uses TRBV4-2 with TRBJ2-4, with no clear D. Germline-derived CDR1 and CDR2 are LGHNA and YNFKEQ. This CDR3 is 14 amino acids long. V dropped 1 base and J dropped 4 bases, with 8 bases sitting between them.